The entry that follows covers one T cell receptor (beta chain) sequence. Germline lookup yields CDR1 MNHEY and CDR2 SMNVEV (reference sequence). Deletions cut 0 bases from V and 7 bases from J, with 16 bases between. CDR3 length: 15 amino acids. The record originates from a study of cytomegalovirus exposure and HLA in healthy donors. The primer mix had 60 Vbeta and 13 Jbeta primers. The method was immunoSEQ multiplex PCR; TCRdb's version includes in-frame clones alone and lacks a portion of them. The sample includes around 150,000 clones, approximately 71% of them seen just once. The sample taken for sequencing was PBMCs. This chain uses TRBV27 with TRBJ2-7; D is possibly TRBD2 (7 bases). The TCR originated in a young man in good health and CMV-seronegative. CDR3 loop: CASSLSGGAGVEQYF. The CDR3 DNA is TGTGCCAGCAGTTTATCTGGGGGCGCGGGAGTGGAGCAGTACTTC.